The clone carrying this T cell receptor (beta chain) was detected many times. Its antigen is unknown. The CDR3 covers 14 residues. V was clipped by 1 base and J by 4 bases; unmatched bases: 4. Germline V lookup: CDR1 DFQATT, CDR2 SNEGSKA (reference sequence). The data belong to a study of T cell repertoires in cytomegalovirus infection. Study in general: Signatures in public TCR beta sequences pointed to both CMV infection and matching HLA type. Study-level results: HLA-C-restricted CMV-specific TCR beta clonotypes were dominant in the ex vivo response.

TCRdb independently ran MiXCR on the reads; one entry per CDR3 protein. The sample records about 140,000 distinct CDR3 sequences, 5.5% to 8% being singletons. This receptor was taken from a human donor in good health (CMV status not recorded). Some clones in this sample may be carry-over from other donors' samples. The chain is built from TRBV20-1 and TRBJ2-5; TRBD1 matches at 9 bases. What was sequenced was PBMCs. The CDR3 DNA reads TGCAGTGCTAGAGGGGGGACAGGGAGAGAGACCCAGTACTTC. This translates into CSARGGTGRETQYF.